This T cell receptor (beta chain) was captured in a study of T-cell memory formation after mild COVID-19. Germline V lookup: CDR1 SEHNR, CDR2 FQNEAQ (reference sequence). The CDR3 runs 16 residues. The V and J ends lost 3 bases and 4 bases, in that order; junction bases with no gene match: 8. One entry per CDR3 protein results from TCRdb running MiXCR on the 5' RACE reads. There are 350,000 to 400,000 distinct CDR3 sequences in the sample; around 21% occur only once, and about 12% lies in the top ten. The TCR comes from an adult woman who had mild COVID-19 (a few samples of this study predate the infection). Cell type and time point are not known. Sequencing was performed on PBMCs or a T cell subset sorted from them (not recorded which). This chain uses TRBV7-9 with TRBJ1-2; 10 bases map to TRBD1. In DNA form, the CDR3 reads TGTGCCAGCAGCTTGAAAGGGACAGGGGCCCCCTATGGCTACACCTTC. It yields the protein CASSLKGTGAPYGYTF. The full variable domain, in which reference TRBV7-9 and TRBJ1-2 provide the parts outside the CDR3, is DTGVSQNPRHKITKRGQNVTFRCDPISEHNRLYWYRQTLGQGPEFLTYFQNEAQLEKSRLLSDRFSAERPKGSFSTLEIQRTEQGDSAMYLCASSLKGTGAPYGYTFGSGTRLTVV.